Included here is one T cell receptor beta chain sequence, with context. The data derive from a study of blood T cell repertoires in COVID-19. Study-level information: Material from acute and convalescent COVID-19 was sourced from the United States, Italy and Spain. T cells, B-cell-depleted T cells, or PBMCs provided the cDNA or gDNA that served as material.

In the authors' methods: Estimates of nucleated cell counts were drawn from the amplification of reference gene primers. The method was immunoSEQ multiplex PCR; TCRdb's version includes in-frame clones alone and lacks a portion of them. The D gene and trimming were derived from the DNA, and the V and J assignments and clone size from that table. The data show over 85,000 clones, 65% to 90% seen once. The CDR3 has 13 residues. Losses at the gene ends were 3 bases for V and 1 base for J; bases not matched to a gene: 2. Looked up from germline, CDR1 is SQVTM and CDR2 is ANQGSEA. Sequencing used peripheral blood. This chain links TRBV29-1 with TRBJ1-1, with 7 bases lining up with TRBD1. The origin of this receptor is a man aged 60 to 75 with acute or convalescent COVID-19. CDR3 protein: CSVETGQNTEAFF. CDR3 nucleotide sequence: TGCAGCGTTGAGACAGGGCAGAACACTGAAGCTTTCTTT.